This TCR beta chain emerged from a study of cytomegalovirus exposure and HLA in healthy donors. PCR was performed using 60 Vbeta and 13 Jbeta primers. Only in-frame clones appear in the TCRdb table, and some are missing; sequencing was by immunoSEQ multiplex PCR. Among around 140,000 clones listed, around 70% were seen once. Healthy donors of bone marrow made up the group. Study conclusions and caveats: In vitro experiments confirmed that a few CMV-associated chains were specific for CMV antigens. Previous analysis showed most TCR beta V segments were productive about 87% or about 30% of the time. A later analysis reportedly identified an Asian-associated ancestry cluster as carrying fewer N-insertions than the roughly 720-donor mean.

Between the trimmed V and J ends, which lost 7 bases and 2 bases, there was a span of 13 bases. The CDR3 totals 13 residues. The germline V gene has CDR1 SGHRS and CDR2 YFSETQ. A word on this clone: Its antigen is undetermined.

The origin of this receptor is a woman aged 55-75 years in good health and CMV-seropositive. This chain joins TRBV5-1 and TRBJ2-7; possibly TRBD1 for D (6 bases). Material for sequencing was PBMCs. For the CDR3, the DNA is TGCGCCAGCTCGTACAGGACAGCCTACGAGCAGTACTTC. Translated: CASSYRTAYEQYF.